This T cell receptor (beta chain) appears in the sequencing data of a study of T cell changes during pregnancy in multiple sclerosis. The assay was immunoSEQ multiplex PCR, and TCRdb's table has in-frame clones only and misses some. The profile shows 90,000 to 95,000 clones, approximately 90% of them singletons. The germline CDR1 and CDR2 sequences are SGHNT and YYREEE (reference sequence). CDR3 length: 14 amino acids. With V trimmed by 4 bases and J by 4 bases, 6 bases remained unmatched. This TCR derives from a female donor with multiple sclerosis, enrolled in a pregnancy study. Sequencing was performed on peripheral blood, taken before pregnancy. The genes are TRBV5-4 and TRBJ1-2; TRBD1 matches at 8 bases. The CDR3: CASSPGQGSYGYTF. The CDR3 DNA reads as TGTGCCAGCAGCCCAGGACAGGGAAGCTATGGCTACACCTTC.